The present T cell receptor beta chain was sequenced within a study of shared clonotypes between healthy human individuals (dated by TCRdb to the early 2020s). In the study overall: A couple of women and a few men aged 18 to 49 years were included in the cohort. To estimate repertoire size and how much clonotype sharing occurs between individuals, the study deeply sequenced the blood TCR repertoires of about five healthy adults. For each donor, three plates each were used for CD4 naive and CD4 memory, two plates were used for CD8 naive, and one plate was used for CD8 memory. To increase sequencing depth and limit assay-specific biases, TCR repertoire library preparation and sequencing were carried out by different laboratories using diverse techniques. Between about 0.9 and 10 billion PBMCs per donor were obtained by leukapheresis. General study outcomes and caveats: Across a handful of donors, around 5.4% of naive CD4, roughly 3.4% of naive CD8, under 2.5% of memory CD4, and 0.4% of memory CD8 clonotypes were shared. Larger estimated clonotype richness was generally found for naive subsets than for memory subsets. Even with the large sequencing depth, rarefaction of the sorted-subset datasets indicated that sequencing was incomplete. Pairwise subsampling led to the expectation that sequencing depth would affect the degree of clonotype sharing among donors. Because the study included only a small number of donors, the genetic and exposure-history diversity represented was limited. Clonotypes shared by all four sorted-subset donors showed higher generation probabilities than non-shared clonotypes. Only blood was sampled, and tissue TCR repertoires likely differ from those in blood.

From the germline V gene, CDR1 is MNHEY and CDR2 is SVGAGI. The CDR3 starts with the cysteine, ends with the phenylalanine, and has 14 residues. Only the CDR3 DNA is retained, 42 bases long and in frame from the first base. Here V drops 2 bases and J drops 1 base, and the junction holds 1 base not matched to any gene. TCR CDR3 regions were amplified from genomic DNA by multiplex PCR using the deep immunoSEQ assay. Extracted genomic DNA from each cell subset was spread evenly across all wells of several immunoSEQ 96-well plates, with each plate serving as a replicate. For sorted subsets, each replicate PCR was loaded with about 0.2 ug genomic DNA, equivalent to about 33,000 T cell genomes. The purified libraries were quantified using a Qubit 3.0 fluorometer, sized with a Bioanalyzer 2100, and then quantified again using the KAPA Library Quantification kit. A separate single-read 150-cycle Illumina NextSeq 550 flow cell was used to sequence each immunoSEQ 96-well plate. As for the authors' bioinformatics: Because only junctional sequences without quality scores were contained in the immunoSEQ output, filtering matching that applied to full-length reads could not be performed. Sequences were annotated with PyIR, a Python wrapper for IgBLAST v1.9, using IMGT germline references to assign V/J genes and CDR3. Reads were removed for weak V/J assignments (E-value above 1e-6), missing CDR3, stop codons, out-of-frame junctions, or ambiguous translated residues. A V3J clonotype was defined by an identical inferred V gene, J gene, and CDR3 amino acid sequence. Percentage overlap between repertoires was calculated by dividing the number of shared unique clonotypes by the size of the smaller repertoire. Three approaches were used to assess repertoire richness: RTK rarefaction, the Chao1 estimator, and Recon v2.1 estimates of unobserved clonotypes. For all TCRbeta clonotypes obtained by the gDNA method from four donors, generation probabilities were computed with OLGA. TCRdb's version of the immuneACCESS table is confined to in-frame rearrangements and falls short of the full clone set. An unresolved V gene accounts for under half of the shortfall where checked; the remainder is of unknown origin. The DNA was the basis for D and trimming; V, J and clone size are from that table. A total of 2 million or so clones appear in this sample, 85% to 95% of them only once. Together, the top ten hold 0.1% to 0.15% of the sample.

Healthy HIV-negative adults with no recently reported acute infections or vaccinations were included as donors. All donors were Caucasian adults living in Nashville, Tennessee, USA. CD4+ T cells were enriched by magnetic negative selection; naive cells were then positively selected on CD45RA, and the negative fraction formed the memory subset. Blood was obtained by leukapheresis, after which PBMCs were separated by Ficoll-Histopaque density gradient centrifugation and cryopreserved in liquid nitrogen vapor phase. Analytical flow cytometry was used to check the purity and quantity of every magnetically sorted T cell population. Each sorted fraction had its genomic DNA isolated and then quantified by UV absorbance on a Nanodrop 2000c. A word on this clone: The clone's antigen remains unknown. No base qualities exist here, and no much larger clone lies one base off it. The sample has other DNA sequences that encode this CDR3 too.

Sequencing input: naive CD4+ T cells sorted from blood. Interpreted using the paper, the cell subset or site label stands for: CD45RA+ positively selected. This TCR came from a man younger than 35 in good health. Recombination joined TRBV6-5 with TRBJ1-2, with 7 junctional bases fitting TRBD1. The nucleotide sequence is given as TGTGCCAGCAGTTACCGGGACAGTAACTATGGCTACACCTTC. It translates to CASSYRDSNYGYTF.